The 32 T cell receptor beta chains below all came from one sample that was sequenced in a study of PD-1 blockade in classical Hodgkin lymphoma. The table came from immunoSEQ multiplex PCR; TCRdb's copy has only in-frame clones and leaves some out. This table holds roughly 40,000 clones, around 87% found once. Following autologous stem cell transplantation, relapse occurred in every patient, and exposure to brentuximab vedotin varied. Sample: peripheral blood mononuclear cells (PBMCs), taken at baseline. Receptors originate from a human donor with classical Hodgkin lymphoma.

The chain combines TRBV10-3 with TRBJ2-2, with 8 bases lining up with TRBD1. This CDR3 contains 17 residues. Germline CDR1 and CDR2: ENHRY and SYGVKD. Unmatched junction bases numbered 3, after V lost 0 bases and J lost 0 bases. The CDR3 is CAISESSTGANTGELFF. CDR3 in DNA: TGTGCCATCAGTGAGTCGTCGACAGGGGCGAACACCGGGGAGCTGTTTTTT.

J is TRBJ2-1 and V is TRBV7-3; possible D gene TRBD2, 5 bases. Germline CDR1 reads SGHTA; CDR2 reads FQGTGA. Trimming removed 2 bases at V and 8 bases at J, with 7 bases between. The CDR3 consists of 12 residues. CDR3 nucleotides: TGTGCCAGCAGCTTATGGGGAGATGAGCAGTTCTTC. Translated: CASSLWGDEQFF.

This sequence joins TRBV7-9 and TRBJ2-7; the D is unclear. The ends were cut back, 4 bases at V and 4 bases at J, with 11 bases in the middle. This CDR3 contains 13 residues. Looked up from germline, CDR1 is SEHNR and CDR2 is FQNEAQ (reference sequence). The CDR3, as DNA: TGTGCCAGCAGCTCCTCCCAAAGGTACGAGCAGTACTTC. Its protein product is CASSSSQRYEQYF.

This clone was recorded once. V is TRBV5-1 and J is TRBJ2-3, with 11 bases that match TRBD1. V shed 6 bases and J 7 bases; nucleotides not matched to a gene: 10. From germline, CDR1 is SGHRS and CDR2 YFSETQ. The CDR3 contains 15 residues. The CDR3 DNA follows: TGCGCCAGCATCCCACCGGGACAGGGGGATTATACGCAGTATTTT. It codes for CASIPPGQGDYTQYF.

The genes are TRBV28 and TRBJ2-1, with 8 bases fitting TRBD1. Germline V gene sequence: CDR1 MDHEN, CDR2 SYDVKM. This CDR3 has 13 amino acids. Trimming cost V 10 bases and J 0 bases; bases outside gene matches: 2. The DNA of the CDR3 is TGTGCCACCGACAGGGGCTCCTACAATGAGCAGTTCTTC. It translates to CATDRGSYNEQFF.

The chain has TRBV6-1 and TRBJ1-6; 8 bases map to TRBD1. This CDR3 contains 15 residues. V shed 5 bases, J shed 6 bases, and the junction held 6 bases outside the gene matches. Germline V gene sequence: CDR1 MNHNS, CDR2 SASEGT. Here the CDR3 DNA reads TGTGCCAGCAGTTCCCAGGGGGCTATTAATTCACCCCTCCACTTT. Its translation is CASSSQGAINSPLHF.

The V and J genes are TRBV6-5 and TRBJ2-3, with TRBD2 matching 7 bases. In germline, CDR1 is MNHEY, CDR2 SVGAGI. This CDR3 has 15 amino acids. V shed 5 bases, J shed 0 bases, and the junction held 5 bases outside the gene matches. CDR3 nucleotides: TGTGCCAGCAGTCCCGGGAGGACTAGCACAGATACGCAGTATTTT. Its translation: CASSPGRTSTDTQYF.

The CDR3 sequence is CASSVEINSPLHF. The CDR3 nucleotides are TGTGCCAGCAGCGTAGAGATTAATTCACCCCTCCACTTT. The genes are TRBV9 and TRBJ1-6; unclear D gene. V lost 0 bases to trimming and J lost 6 bases, with 4 bases between them. This CDR3 has 13 residues. The germline gives CDR1 SGDLS, CDR2 YYNGEE.

About this clone itself: One junction end does not reproduce the germline sequence, and a read error may be involved. The genes are TRBV7-7 and TRBJ2-7; D possibly corresponds to TRBD1 (6 bases). There are 15 residues in the CDR3. Germline CDR1 reads SSHAT; CDR2 reads FNYEAQ (reference sequence). The CDR3 bases are TGTGCTAGCAGCTCAGGGTCAGGGGCCACCTACGAGCAGTACTTC. As protein: CASSSGSGATYEQYF.

The DNA of the CDR3 is TGCGCCAGCAGCGGGACTCGGACTAGCGGGGGATACGAGCAGTACTTC. Its translation: CASSGTRTSGGYEQYF. The V gene is TRBV5-1, the J gene TRBJ2-7, with 13 positions matching TRBD2. CDR3 length equals 16 residues. Germline V gene data show CDR1 as SGHRS and CDR2 as YFSETQ. Germline trimming cut 4 bases from V and 4 bases from J; bases unmatched to any gene: 8.

The V gene is TRBV9, the J gene TRBJ2-3; 8 positions match TRBD1. With V trimmed by 4 bases and J by 5 bases, 6 bases remained unmatched. Germline CDR1 and CDR2: SGDLS and YYNGEE. CDR3 length: 14 amino acids. The CDR3 DNA reads TGTGCCAGCAGCCTAGGACAGGGACGAGATACGCAGTATTTT. Amino acids: CASSLGQGRDTQYF.

The chain employs TRBV19 and TRBJ2-7, with D perhaps matching TRBD1 (5 bases). The CDR3 is 14 residues long. The V gene's germline CDR1 is LNHDA and CDR2 SQIVND (reference sequence). Trimming shortened V by 4 bases and J by 1 base, and 11 bases separated the two germline ends. This CDR3 is CASSTGIFSYEQYF. DNA of the CDR3: TGTGCCAGTAGTACAGGGATCTTTTCCTACGAGCAGTACTTC.

The gene calls are TRBV29-1 and TRBJ2-1, with TRBD1 as a possible D gene (6 bases). The CDR3 covers 12 residues. CDR1 and CDR2 from the germline V gene are SQVTM and ANQGSEA. The V end was cut by 6 bases, the J end by 1 base, with 7 bases between. The CDR3 loop is CSVTGSYNEQFF. CDR3 nucleotides: TGCAGCGTCACAGGGTCCTACAATGAGCAGTTCTTC.

The chain is built from TRBV7-2 and TRBJ1-2; 7 positions agree with TRBD1. CDR1 is SGHTA and CDR2 is FQGNSA in the germline V gene. Trimming at V came to 5 bases and at J to 3 bases, leaving 9 bases not matched to a gene. The CDR3 runs 15 residues. Here the CDR3 reads CASSLGTEQYYGYTF. The CDR3 coding sequence is TGTGCCAGCAGCCTTGGGACAGAGCAGTACTATGGCTACACCTTC.

The chain recombines TRBV28 with TRBJ1-2, with no clear D. There are 13 residues in the CDR3. Trimming left V 3 bases short and J 7 bases short, with 12 bases between. The germline V gene has CDR1 MDHEN and CDR2 SYDVKM. Written as DNA, the CDR3 is TGTGCCAGCAGTTTTCATACCCGGGGTGGCTACACCTTC. Protein: CASSFHTRGGYTF.

The chain links TRBV6-1 to TRBJ2-5, with unresolved D. Germline V gene sequence: CDR1 MNHNS, CDR2 SASEGT. Trimming cost V 3 bases and J 5 bases, with 4 bases left between them. The CDR3 contains 11 residues. This CDR3 is CASSEGETQYF. DNA for the CDR3: TGTGCCAGCAGTGAGGGGGAGACCCAGTACTTC.

The V call is TRBV9, the J call TRBJ2-3; a weak D match, TRBD2 (5 bases). This CDR3 contains 12 residues. Germline CDR1 SGDLS, CDR2 YYNGEE. V was trimmed by 5 bases and J by 3 bases, leaving 7 bases between them. The CDR3 nucleotides are TGTGCCAGCAGACCGGGGACAGATACGCAGTATTTT. It translates to CASRPGTDTQYF. Drawing the rest from reference TRBV9 and TRBJ2-3, the complete variable domain is DSGVTQTPKHLITATGQRVTLRCSPRSGDLSVYWYQQSLDQGLQFLIQYYNGEERAKGNILERFSAQQFPDLHSELNLSSLELGDSALYFCASRPGTDTQYFGPGTRLTVL.

This sequence joins TRBV7-9 and TRBJ2-5, with D tentatively TRBD1 or TRBD2 (5 bases each). V lost 3 bases and J 1 base, leaving 9 bases between the germline ends. The CDR3 runs 14 residues. The germline CDR1 and CDR2 sequences are SEHNR and FQNEAQ (reference sequence). The CDR3, as DNA: TGTGCCAGCAGCTTGAGGGGCCCCCAAGAGACCCAGTACTTC. It is translated as CASSLRGPQETQYF.

J is TRBJ1-2 and V is TRBV6-5, with TRBD1 matching over 7 bases. The CDR3 has 13 residues. With 2 bases clipped from V and 6 bases from J, the junction kept 3 bases outside the gene matches. The germline V gene encodes CDR1 MNHEY and CDR2 SVGAGI. The CDR3 DNA reads as TGTGCCAGCAGTTACGGGACAGTAGATGGCTACACCTTC. Protein sequence: CASSYGTVDGYTF.

This clone was observed once. The chain uses TRBV5-1 and TRBJ2-7, with D perhaps matching TRBD2 (5 bases). Trimming removed 0 bases at V and 4 bases at J, with 8 bases between. From germline, CDR1 is SGHRS and CDR2 YFSETQ. This CDR3 has 13 residues. The CDR3 DNA sequence: TGCGCCAGCAGCTTGGAGCTAGCTTACGAGCAGTACTTC. Translation: CASSLELAYEQYF. The full variable domain, completed using reference TRBV5-1 and TRBJ2-7, is KAGVTQTPRYLIKTRGQQVTLSCSPISGHRSVSWYQQTPGQGLQFLFEYFSETQRNKGNFPGRFSGRQFSNSRSEMNVSTLELGDSALYLCASSLELAYEQYFGPGTRLTVT.

Turning to this clone: A junction end diverges from the germline sequence, so it may reflect a read error. The V gene is TRBV28, the J gene TRBJ2-7; D is ambiguous. In germline, CDR1 is MDHEN, CDR2 SYDVKM. This CDR3 contains 15 residues. The CDR3 DNA is TGTGCCAGCAGATTATACGGACCGAACTCCTACGAGCAGTACTTC. This translates into CASRLYGPNSYEQYF.

This clone was seen once. V and J are TRBV7-9 and TRBJ1-4, with a weak D call TRBD1 (5 bases). Germline V lookup: CDR1 SEHNR, CDR2 FQNEAQ (reference sequence). Trimming removed 5 bases from V and 4 bases from J, with 14 bases in between. The CDR3 is made up of 15 amino acids. CDR3 sequence: CASSQTRVINEKLFF. In DNA form, the CDR3 reads TGTGCCAGCAGCCAAACCAGGGTGATTAATGAAAAACTGTTTTTT.

V is TRBV27 and J is TRBJ2-2, with D maybe TRBD2 (5 bases). The CDR3 runs 14 residues. Trimming cost V 9 bases and J 5 bases, with 16 bases left between them. Germline V gene lookup returns CDR1 MNHEY and CDR2 SMNVEV (reference sequence). This CDR3 reads CASGERKATGELFF. DNA of the CDR3: TGTGCCAGTGGAGAGCGGAAAGCAACCGGGGAGCTGTTTTTT.

The rearrangement joins TRBV19 to TRBJ1-5; TRBD1 matches at 11 bases. Per germline, CDR1 LNHDA and CDR2 SQIVND (reference sequence). V shed 6 bases and J 4 bases; nucleotides not matched to a gene: 5. CDR3 length: 15 amino acids. CDR3 loop: CASSRTGGRNQPQHF. The CDR3 DNA reads as TGTGCCAGTAGCCGGACAGGGGGCCGGAATCAGCCCCAGCATTTT.

V gene TRBV12-5 combines with J gene TRBJ2-1; 7 bases are shared with TRBD1. The CDR3 is 16 residues long. The V segment lost 5 bases and the J segment 0 bases; nucleotides outside the gene matches: 7. Germline values: CDR1 LGHNT, CDR2 FRNRAP. CDR3 in DNA: TGTGCTAGTGGTCCCAGGGGGAGTAGCTCCTACAATGAGCAGTTCTTC. Protein product: CASGPRGSSSYNEQFF.

CDR3 DNA: TGCGCCAGCAGGCCCGGGCCAGATCCTGGCTACACCTTC. Translated: CASRPGPDPGYTF. This chain links TRBV5-1 with TRBJ1-2; no clear D. This CDR3 contains 13 residues. Germline assignment: CDR1 SGHRS and CDR2 YFSETQ. Trimming cost V 5 bases and J 7 bases, with 15 bases left between them.

V is TRBV6-6 and J is TRBJ2-3, with D unresolved. The V end was cut by 4 bases, the J end by 1 base, with 12 bases between. The CDR3 contains 15 residues. Germline V CDR1 and CDR2: MNHNY, SVGAGI (reference sequence). The CDR3 coding sequence is TGTGCCAGCAGTTTCCAATTCCGGGGCACAGATACGCAGTATTTT. Translation gives CASSFQFRGTDTQYF.

The chain combines TRBV6-5 with TRBJ2-7, with 8 nucleotides matching TRBD1. CDR1 and CDR2 (germline): MNHEY, SVGAGI. This CDR3 region has 13 residues. Trimming cost V 6 bases and J 5 bases; bases outside gene matches: 6. CDR3 DNA sequence: TGTGCCAGCAGCAGACAGGGGTACCACGAGCAGTACTTC. Its protein is CASSRQGYHEQYF.

J is TRBJ2-1 and V is TRBV5-4, with TRBD2 matching 13 bases. V trimming: 5 bases; J trimming: 8 bases; junction bases outside the gene matches: 7. The CDR3 extends over 15 amino acids. Per germline, CDR1 SGHNT and CDR2 YYREEE (reference sequence). CDR3 loop: CASSFGLAGADEQFF. Written as DNA, the CDR3 is TGTGCCAGCAGTTTCGGACTAGCGGGAGCGGATGAGCAGTTCTTC.

This chain uses TRBV28 with TRBJ2-7; 7 bases match TRBD1. This CDR3 spans 13 amino acids. The junction had 6 bases not matched to a gene; V was cut back by 7 bases and J by 3 bases. The germline V gene has CDR1 MDHEN and CDR2 SYDVKM. The CDR3 loop is CASKRGGGYEQYF. The CDR3 DNA sequence: TGTGCCAGCAAGCGAGGGGGCGGCTACGAGCAGTACTTC.

This chain connects TRBV4-3 to TRBJ2-1; no clear D gene. The V gene's germline CDR1 is LGHNA and CDR2 YSLEER. V was shortened by 4 bases and J by 3 bases, with 7 bases between the two germline ends. The CDR3 contains 13 residues. The chain's CDR3 is CASSLFRYNEQFF. CDR3 bases: TGCGCCAGCAGCCTGTTCCGCTACAATGAGCAGTTCTTC.

The gene calls are TRBV28 and TRBJ2-7, with 9 bases aligning to TRBD2. This CDR3 is built from 21 residues. The V gene's germline CDR1 is MDHEN and CDR2 SYDVKM. Unmatched junction bases numbered 23, after V lost 3 bases and J lost 2 bases. The CDR3 loop is CASSFPYRPSPLTSGPYEQYF. The DNA for the CDR3 is TGTGCCAGCAGTTTCCCCTACCGTCCCAGCCCGCTGACTAGCGGACCCTACGAGCAGTACTTC.